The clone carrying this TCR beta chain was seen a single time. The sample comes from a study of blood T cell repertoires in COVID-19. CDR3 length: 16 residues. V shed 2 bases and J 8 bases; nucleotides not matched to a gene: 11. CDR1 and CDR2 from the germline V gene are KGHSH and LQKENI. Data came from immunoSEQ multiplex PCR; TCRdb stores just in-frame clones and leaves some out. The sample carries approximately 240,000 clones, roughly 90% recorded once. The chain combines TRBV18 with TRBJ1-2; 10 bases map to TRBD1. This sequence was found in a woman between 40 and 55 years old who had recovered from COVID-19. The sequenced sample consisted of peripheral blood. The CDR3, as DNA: TGTGCCAGCTCACCAGTATCGGGACAGGGGACGGGAGGCTACACCTTC. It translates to CASSPVSGQGTGGYTF.